A selection of T cell receptor beta chains follows, all from one sample in a study of glioma-infiltrating T cells. TCRdb recomputed calls from the multiplex PCR reads with MiXCR, one row per CDR3 protein. The sample carries roughly 100,000 distinct CDR3 sequences, around 28% recorded once. The sequenced sample consisted of glioma tissue, nonneoplastic brain tissue, or PBMCs (not recorded which). The receptor source for this set is a human donor with low-grade glioma or glioblastoma, undergoing nonglioma brain surgery, or in good health (not recorded which). Each CDR3 is given with its conserved first and last residue.

v_gene: TRBV4-3; CDR3aa: CASRRLAGAGELFF
v_gene: TRBV10-3; CDR3aa: CAITVGGESYEQYF
v_gene: TRBV20-1; CDR3aa: CSARVAATGQPQHF
v_gene: TRBV27; CDR3aa: CASSLSWGLRTEAFF
v_gene: TRBV6-2/TRBV6-3; CDR3aa: CASSSWINRNTEAFF
v_gene: TRBV28; CDR3aa: CASSWGGDTDTQYF
v_gene: TRBV14; CDR3aa: CASSPTVLNYGYTF
v_gene: TRBV20-1; CDR3aa: CSARGDSGEQYF
v_gene: TRBV12-3/TRBV12-4; CDR3aa: CASAQSGGGETQYF
v_gene: TRBV7-2; CDR3aa: CASSLIQGNEQYF
v_gene: TRBV6-1; CDR3aa: CASSSRAGGQETQYF
v_gene: TRBV29-1; CDR3aa: CSVIQGGGGQSEQFF
v_gene: TRBV29-1; CDR3aa: CSGRNTGRGTGPGELFF
v_gene: TRBV7-3; CDR3aa: CASSSSQLGARAPDTQYF
v_gene: TRBV12-3/TRBV12-4; CDR3aa: CASGNPGHQETQYF
v_gene: TRBV6-1; CDR3aa: CASSLRGSKGETQYF
v_gene: TRBV7-3; CDR3aa: CASSLTARGSNSPLHF
v_gene: TRBV11-2; CDR3aa: CASSLGWSNTEAFF
v_gene: TRBV3-1; CDR3aa: CASSPGGRGYTF
v_gene: TRBV4-2; CDR3aa: CASSRQDSVEQYF
v_gene: TRBV12-3/TRBV12-4; CDR3aa: CAGRGRHGEKLFF
v_gene: TRBV4-3; CDR3aa: CASSQTGRTDTQYF
v_gene: TRBV20-1; CDR3aa: CSVSGGANYGYTF
v_gene: TRBV7-8; CDR3aa: CASNPRGYPYQPQHF
v_gene: TRBV28; CDR3aa: CASIQGGVGFF
v_gene: TRBV7-2; CDR3aa: CASRMTGGQETQYF
v_gene: TRBV7-9; CDR3aa: CASSPQRGLAGAATDTQYF
v_gene: TRBV28; CDR3aa: CASSSLGVYGYTF
v_gene: TRBV29-1; CDR3aa: CSVETGRKNTEAFF
v_gene: TRBV6-2/TRBV6-3; CDR3aa: CASSYGVDTQYF
v_gene: TRBV7-8; CDR3aa: CASSLTGLAGYTF
v_gene: TRBV10-3; CDR3aa: CAIRAGDNQPQQF
v_gene: TRBV30; CDR3aa: CAWKRGAGTEAFF
v_gene: TRBV5-1; CDR3aa: CASTESPNTGELFF